A single sample gave rise to the 13 T cell receptor beta chains below, sequenced in a study of blood T cell repertoires in COVID-19. Sequencing used immunoSEQ multiplex PCR; TCRdb keeps in-frame clones, though not all of them. The sample has 200,000 to 300,000 clones; 88% are singletons. Input material: PBMCs or T cells enriched from blood (not recorded which). The receptors here all came from a woman between 40 and 50 years old with acute COVID-19.

J is TRBJ2-5 and V is TRBV30; 10 bases fit TRBD1. J lost 5 bases, V lost 2 bases, and 11 bases had no gene match. In germline, CDR1 is GTSNPN, CDR2 SVGIG (reference sequence). The CDR3 totals 16 residues. For the CDR3, the DNA is TGTGCCTGGAGTAATTGGGGGACAGGGGCGGGGGAGACCCAGTACTTC. Translating gives CAWSNWGTGAGETQYF.

The rearrangement links TRBV9 to TRBJ2-1; D is unresolved. Germline V gene lookup returns CDR1 SGDLS and CDR2 YYNGEE. V was cut by 3 bases and J by 8 bases, with 12 bases left in between. The CDR3 covers 13 residues. CDR3 DNA sequence: TGTGCCAGCAGCGCCCACGACGGAGATGAGCAGTTCTTC. Translating it yields CASSAHDGDEQFF.

The chain employs TRBV7-6 and TRBJ2-7; 7 bases fit TRBD2. The CDR3 sequence is 12 residues long. V gave up 1 base and J gave up 6 bases; unmatched junction bases: 0. Germline V gene data show CDR1 as SGHVS and CDR2 as FNYEAQ. The CDR3 DNA reads as TGTGCCAGCAGCTTAGGGGGGGGCGAGCAGTACGTC. It is translated as CASSLGGGEQYV.

This clone rates as medium-sized (0.01 to 0.1%). CDR3 nucleotide sequence: TGCGCCAGCAGCCCAGAGGGAGATCGGCCCCTCCACTTT. Its translation: CASSPEGDRPLHF. The rearrangement joins TRBV5-1 to TRBJ1-6; no firm D call. V was pared by 4 bases and J by 13 bases, with 15 bases between. The CDR3 is made up of 13 amino acids. Germline values: CDR1 SGHRS, CDR2 YFSETQ.

The rearrangement uses TRBV5-1 and TRBJ2-2; the match to TRBD1 covers 7 bases. The germline V gene has CDR1 SGHRS and CDR2 YFSETQ. This CDR3 region has 14 residues. V trimming: 7 bases; J trimming: 4 bases; junction bases outside the gene matches: 7. CDR3 residues: CASSTGVITGELFF. CDR3 nucleotide sequence: TGCGCCAGCTCCACAGGGGTTATCACCGGGGAGCTGTTTTTT.

This clone was detected only once. V gene TRBV29-1 combines with J gene TRBJ2-1, with 9 bases lining up with TRBD2. This CDR3 has 16 residues. With V trimmed by 4 bases and J by 1 base, 8 bases remained unmatched. The germline gives CDR1 SQVTM, CDR2 ANQGSEA. The CDR3 coding sequence is TGCAGCGTTGTTCTCCCGCTAGCGGGATCCTACAATGAGCAGTTCTTC. Its protein product is CSVVLPLAGSYNEQFF.

The chain links TRBV11-3 to TRBJ1-1; no firm D call. Germline CDR1 and CDR2: SGHNT and YENEEA. This CDR3 region has 13 residues. The V and J ends lost 0 bases and 10 bases respectively, with 12 bases between them. The CDR3 reads CASSLDGESGAFF. CDR3 coding DNA: TGTGCCAGCAGCTTAGATGGGGAGAGCGGAGCTTTCTTT.

The gene calls are TRBV18 and TRBJ1-2; TRBD1 aligns across 12 bases. This CDR3 has 15 amino acids. The junction had 3 bases not matched to a gene; V was cut back by 3 bases and J by 4 bases. The germline V gene has CDR1 KGHSH and CDR2 LQKENI. The CDR3 nucleotides are TGTGCCAGCTCACCGGGACAGGGGGCTACCTATGGCTACACCTTC. Residues: CASSPGQGATYGYTF.

CDR3 bases: TGTGCCACCAGTGCAAACAGCCTTTCAGAGACCCAGTACTTC. This sequence encodes CATSANSLSETQYF. V usage is TRBV24-1 and J usage is TRBJ2-5; no clear D gene. From germline, CDR1 is KGHDR and CDR2 SFDVKD. The V end was cut by 5 bases, the J end by 4 bases, with 13 bases between. CDR3 length: 14 amino acids.

The chain combines TRBV12-3 or TRBV12-4 with TRBJ1-2; D is unclear. There are 13 residues in the CDR3. V was clipped by 7 bases and J by 1 base, with 10 bases between them. This chain's CDR3 is CASTLTNNYGYTF. CDR3 DNA: TGTGCCAGCACCCTAACTAATAACTATGGCTACACCTTC.

The chain has TRBV19 and TRBJ2-4, with 7 bases that match TRBD1. The ends lost 1 base at V and 8 bases at J; junction bases unmatched: 5. Germline V lookup: CDR1 LNHDA, CDR2 SQIVND (reference sequence). The CDR3 extends over 14 amino acids. In DNA, the CDR3 is TGTGCCAGTAGTATAGGAGGGACAGTAGACATTCAGTACTTC. As protein: CASSIGGTVDIQYF.

The CDR3 sequence is CASSTGQVWTEAFF. CDR3 nucleotides: TGTGCCAGTAGTACTGGACAGGTCTGGACTGAAGCTTTCTTT. The chain recombines TRBV19 with TRBJ1-1; 7 nucleotides match TRBD1. Germline V lookup: CDR1 LNHDA, CDR2 SQIVND (reference sequence). The ends lost 4 bases at V and 5 bases at J; junction bases unmatched: 7. The CDR3 length is 14 residues.

This clone was picked up a small number of times. The chain has TRBV18 and TRBJ1-3; D is ambiguous. Germline V gives CDR1 KGHSH, CDR2 LQKENI. V lost 2 bases and J lost 0, with 11 bases in between. The CDR3 contains 16 residues. Written as DNA, the CDR3 is TGTGCCAGCTCACCATTTCAAGCCAACTCTGGAAACACCATATATTTT. Residues: CASSPFQANSGNTIYF.